The next 5 T cell receptor beta chains were all read from a single sample in a study of CD8+CD57+ T cells in acquired aplastic anemia. Investigators profiled TCR beta VDJ and CDR3 from genomic DNA template. Each CDR3 protein gets one entry after TCRdb re-called the reads with MiXCR. Of 220,000 or so distinct CDR3 sequences listed, approximately 65% are singletons. All sequencing subjects had displayed CD8+CD57+ cell expansion on flow cytometry. Sequenced material: sorted CD4+, CD8+, or CD8+CD57+ T cells (not recorded which) from PBMCs. These receptors were obtained from a human donor with aplastic anemia.

In this sample, this clonotype turned up many times. The chain is built from TRBV2 and TRBJ1-6; D unclear. Between the trimmed V and J ends, which lost 2 bases and 0 bases, there was a span of 8 bases. Germline V gene data show CDR1 as SNHLY and CDR2 as FYNNEI. The CDR3 is made up of 16 amino acids. The CDR3 DNA is TGTGCCAGCAGTGAATATCAAAGCTCCTATAATTCACCCCTCCACTTT. Its translation: CASSEYQSSYNSPLHF.

The V gene is TRBV20-1, the J gene TRBJ2-1; weak D call: TRBD2 (6 bases). The V gene's germline CDR1 is DFQATT and CDR2 SNEGSKA (reference sequence). The CDR3 length is 13 residues. The CDR3 reads CGVGRRNYNEQFF. The CDR3 DNA sequence: TGCGGAGTTGGGAGGCGGAACTACAATGAGCAGTTCTTC.

The rearrangement uses TRBV10-1 and TRBJ2-1; 8 nucleotides align to TRBD2. V was clipped by 7 bases and J by 4 bases; unmatched bases: 9. CDR1 is WNHNN, CDR2 SYGVQD, per germline (reference sequence). The CDR3 totals 15 residues. The CDR3 is CASTGRGGGYNEQFF. CDR3 in DNA: TGCGCCAGCACTGGACGGGGGGGCGGGTACAATGAGCAGTTCTTC.

The rearrangement joins TRBV5-1 to TRBJ1-4, with 10 bases that match TRBD1. Losses at the gene ends were 3 bases for V and 6 bases for J; bases not matched to a gene: 2. Per germline, CDR1 SGHRS and CDR2 YFSETQ. The CDR3 covers 14 residues. Written as DNA, the CDR3 is TGCGCCAGCAGCTCTGACAGGGGGCATGAAAAACTGTTTTTT. Amino acids: CASSSDRGHEKLFF.

This sequence joins TRBV10-1 and TRBJ2-5, with TRBD1 as a possible D gene (6 bases). CDR3 length: 15 amino acids. V was cut by 0 bases and J by 1 base, with 9 bases left in between. CDR1 and CDR2 from the germline V gene are WNHNN and SYGVQD (reference sequence). CDR3 in amino acids: CASSESMGAQETQYF. CDR3 DNA sequence: TGCGCCAGCAGTGAGTCGATGGGGGCCCAAGAGACCCAGTACTTC.